Presented here are 15 T cell receptor beta chains from one specimen sequenced in a study of blood T cell repertoires in COVID-19 (dated by TCRdb to 2018 to 2020). Receptors were amplified or captured by the immunoSEQ multiplex PCR assay. TCRdb mirrors the immuneACCESS table, restricted to in-frame sequences. Some clones are absent from its copies; in checked studies, under half trace to an unresolved V gene, and the reason for the others is unknown. The sample records approximately 120,000 clones, about four fifths of which are singletons. The ten most abundant clones make up about 39% of the sample. Sequencing input: peripheral blood. The receptors were sampled from a man between 35 and 55 years old with active or convalescent COVID-19.

V is TRBV11-2 and J is TRBJ1-1; no reliable D call. Per the germline V gene, CDR1 is SGHAT and CDR2 is FQNNGV. V lost 1 base to trimming and J lost 2 bases, with 11 bases between them. The CDR3 sequence is 15 residues long. The chain's CDR3 is CASSLAKSGNTEAFF. The CDR3 DNA is TGTGCCAGCAGCTTAGCCAAATCAGGAAACACTGAAGCTTTCTTT.

The sample holds one count of this clone. The chain combines TRBV9 with TRBJ1-4; D perhaps matches TRBD1 (5 bases). The CDR3 length is 16 residues. Per germline, CDR1 SGDLS and CDR2 YYNGEE. Trimming stripped 4 bases from V and 3 bases from J, with 16 bases between. Here the CDR3 reads CASSPLSGGANEKLFF. The CDR3 DNA follows: TGTGCCAGCAGCCCTCTCAGCGGGGGTGCTAATGAAAAACTGTTTTTT.

This sequence joins TRBV7-2 and TRBJ1-6; 7 positions agree with TRBD1. The CDR3 is made up of 16 amino acids. Germline CDR1 reads SGHTA; CDR2 reads FQGNSA. J was trimmed by 7 bases and V by 0 bases; bases with no gene match: 6. The CDR3 region is CASSLATGAGNSPLHF. CDR3 nucleotide sequence: TGTGCCAGCAGCTTAGCAACAGGGGCGGGAAATTCACCCCTCCACTTT. The complete variable domain, with remaining parts taken from reference TRBV7-2 and TRBJ1-6, reads GAGVSQSPSNKVTEKGKDVELRCDPISGHTALYWYRQSLGQGLEFLIYFQGNSAPDKSGLPSDRFSAERTGGSVSTLTIQRTQQEDSAVYLCASSLATGAGNSPLHFGNGTRLTVT.

The chain uses TRBV10-1 and TRBJ1-1, with a tentative D call TRBD1 (5 bases). This CDR3 has 12 residues. Germline-derived CDR1 and CDR2 are WNHNN and SYGVQD (reference sequence). Trimming removed 3 bases from V and 11 bases from J, with 13 bases in between. The DNA for the CDR3 is TGCGCCAGCAGTGACCAGGGAGGTAGGGCTTTCTTT. Its translation: CASSDQGGRAFF.

This chain joins TRBV11-2 and TRBJ1-2, with no clear D. Germline V lookup: CDR1 SGHAT, CDR2 FQNNGV. The CDR3 has 13 residues. V shed 4 bases and J shed 0 bases, with 6 bases lying between them. The CDR3 here is CASSSTPNYGYTF. CDR3 sequence (DNA): TGTGCCAGCAGCTCCACTCCTAACTATGGCTACACCTTC.

The V call is TRBV4-1, the J call TRBJ2-5; 14 nucleotides align to TRBD2. With V trimmed by 1 base and J by 0 bases, 4 bases remained unmatched. Germline CDR1 is MGHRA and CDR2 is YSYEKL. This CDR3 has 18 amino acids. The CDR3 DNA reads as TGCGCCAGCAGCCAAGCGGGGACTAGCGGGAGACACCAAGAGACCCAGTACTTC. It translates to CASSQAGTSGRHQETQYF.

The rearrangement uses TRBV14 and TRBJ1-1; D uncertain. Germline V CDR1 and CDR2: SGHDN, FVKESK. The CDR3 is made up of 13 amino acids. V gave up 4 bases and J gave up 4 bases, with 10 bases separating them. CDR3 sequence: CASSRQAGTEAFF. CDR3 nucleotides: TGTGCCAGCAGCCGTCAGGCTGGCACTGAAGCTTTCTTT.

The chain joins TRBV12-3 or TRBV12-4 to TRBJ1-6; D is uncertain. Deletions cut 2 bases from V and 11 bases from J, with 7 bases between. There are 12 residues in the CDR3. This CDR3 is CASSLLVTPLHF. The CDR3 nucleotides read TGTGCCAGCAGTTTATTAGTGACACCCCTCCACTTT.

V is TRBV3-1 (or the pseudogene TRBV3-2) and J is TRBJ2-3; a weak D match, TRBD2 (5 bases). This CDR3 comprises 19 residues. The germline V and J ends were trimmed by 3 bases and 3 bases, with 25 bases remaining between them. The germline gives CDR1 LGHDT, CDR2 YNNKEL (reference sequence). CDR3 loop: CASSHTGRERLPRTDTQYF. The CDR3 bases are TGTGCCAGCAGCCATACGGGAAGAGAGAGACTTCCACGGACAGATACGCAGTATTTT.

This clone was observed at least ten times. The V call is TRBV7-9, the J call TRBJ2-3; D gene uncertain. This CDR3 has 15 residues. V was shortened by 2 bases and J by 0 bases, with 9 bases between the two germline ends. Germline CDR1 and CDR2: SEHNR and FQNEAQ (reference sequence). This CDR3 is CASSLRRSSTDTQYF. In DNA, the CDR3 is TGTGCCAGCAGCTTACGTCGGTCTAGCACAGATACGCAGTATTTT.

This clone was observed a single time. The chain carries TRBV2 and TRBJ1-4, with D possibly matching TRBD1 (5 bases). Trimming took 7 bases from V and 0 from J, leaving 9 bases between them. This CDR3 is 14 amino acids long. Germline V gene data show CDR1 as SNHLY and CDR2 as FYNNEI. The CDR3 reads CASNTGATNEKLFF. Here the CDR3 DNA reads TGTGCCAGCAACACAGGCGCAACTAATGAAAAACTGTTTTTT.

The chain couples TRBV24-1 to TRBJ1-2; TRBD1 might be the D (5 bases). This CDR3 contains 16 residues. CDR1 and CDR2 (germline): KGHDR, SFDVKD. Deletions cut 4 bases from V and 4 bases from J, with 18 bases between. The chain's CDR3 is CATSDDSGPAPYGYTF. The CDR3, as DNA: TGTGCCACCAGTGACGACAGCGGGCCGGCCCCCTATGGCTACACCTTC.

J is TRBJ1-3 and V is TRBV9; 7 nucleotides agree with TRBD1. CDR1 and CDR2 from the germline V gene are SGDLS and YYNGEE. Germline trimming cut 5 bases from V and 8 bases from J; bases unmatched to any gene: 10. This CDR3 contains 14 residues. As DNA, the CDR3 is TGTGCCAGCAGTGGACAGGCTATGGAGGACACCATATATTTT. Its protein product is CASSGQAMEDTIYF. Looking up the rest from reference TRBV9 and TRBJ1-3 gives the full variable domain: DSGVTQTPKHLITATGQRVTLRCSPRSGDLSVYWYQQSLDQGLQFLIQYYNGEERAKGNILERFSAQQFPDLHSELNLSSLELGDSALYFCASSGQAMEDTIYFGEGSWLTVV.

The chain recombines TRBV5-6 with TRBJ1-5, with 8 nucleotides matching TRBD1. The ends lost 3 bases at V and 1 base at J; junction bases unmatched: 6. Germline CDR1 SGHDT, CDR2 YYEEEE. There are 16 residues in the CDR3. CDR3 region: CASSSTGGESNQPQHF. Written as DNA, the CDR3 is TGTGCCAGCAGCTCCACAGGGGGAGAGAGCAATCAGCCCCAGCATTTT.

This chain connects TRBV28 to TRBJ1-2, with 8 bases lining up with TRBD1. CDR1 and CDR2 from the germline V gene are MDHEN and SYDVKM. This CDR3 is built from 15 residues. With 3 bases clipped from V and 6 bases from J, the junction kept 9 bases outside the gene matches. The CDR3 is CASSFPVDRGHGYTF. DNA for the CDR3: TGTGCCAGCAGTTTCCCCGTTGACAGGGGACATGGCTACACCTTC.